The next 23 T cell receptor beta chains were all read from a single sample in a study of blood T cells in healthy people across ages. A sample-barcoded 5' primer and a J-beta primer mix were used in a second PCR of about 7 to 12 cycles. TCRdb reprocessed the 5' RACE reads with MiXCR, giving one entry per CDR3 protein. This table holds around 1.5 million distinct CDR3 sequences, about 43% found once. The sequenced sample was blood. These receptors all stem from a woman aged 18-35 years in good health.

There are a few counts of this clonotype. The rearrangement links TRBV21-1 to TRBJ2-1; the D call TRBD2 from the table was never checked on the DNA. TRBV21-1 is described as a pseudogene. The CDR3 is 16 amino acids. CDR3 bases: TGTGCCAGCAGCAATGCCCCTGGGAGGTATGGGAATGAGCAGTTCTTC. Translated, it gives CASSNAPGRYGNEQFF.

In its sample, this clonotype was seen a few times. The chain couples TRBV12-3 or TRBV12-4 to TRBJ2-3, with D possibly being TRBD2 (6 bases). The length of the CDR3 is 13 residues. V gave up 3 bases and J gave up 4 bases, with 8 bases separating them. CDR3 residues: CASSLRDSDTQYF. The CDR3 DNA reads TGTGCCAGCAGTTTGCGGGATTCAGATACGCAGTATTTT.

The chain links TRBV12-3 or TRBV12-4 to TRBJ1-1; D call uncertain. CDR3 length equals 14 residues. The V end was cut by 4 bases, the J end by 0 bases, with 9 bases between. Here the CDR3 reads CASSSMEVNTEAFF. For the CDR3, the DNA is TGTGCCAGCAGTTCCATGGAGGTGAACACTGAAGCTTTCTTT.

The CDR3 DNA is TGTGCCAGCAGCCAAATCGGGGGAGTCCGAAACACTGAAGCTTTCTTT. The encoded protein is CASSQIGGVRNTEAFF. V usage is TRBV3-1 and J usage is TRBJ1-1; perhaps TRBD1 as D (5 bases). The CDR3 extends over 16 amino acids. V was cut by 2 bases and J by 2 bases, with 15 bases left in between. Germline lookup yields CDR1 LGHDT and CDR2 YNNKEL (reference sequence).

CDR3 region: CASSVGAITSTDTQYF. Written as DNA, the CDR3 is TGTGCCAGCAGCGTAGGGGCTATCACAAGCACAGATACGCAGTATTTT. The chain carries TRBV9 and TRBJ2-3; D remains unclear. This CDR3 is built from 16 residues. The V gene's germline CDR1 is SGDLS and CDR2 YYNGEE. The ends were cut back, 0 bases at V and 0 bases at J, with 11 bases in the middle.

The V call is TRBV30, the J call TRBJ2-1, with a possible D match to TRBD1 (5 bases). V was shortened by 1 base and J by 8 bases, with 15 bases between the two germline ends. Germline CDR1 is GTSNPN and CDR2 is SVGIG (reference sequence). This CDR3 is 14 amino acids long. The DNA for the CDR3 is TGTGCCTGGAGTGAAGGCAGGGCGGTCCATGAGCAGTTCTTC. Amino acids: CAWSEGRAVHEQFF.

This clonotype was picked up a small number of times. The V gene is TRBV3-1, the J gene TRBJ1-2; D call uncertain. CDR1 and CDR2 from the germline V gene are LGHDT and YNNKEL (reference sequence). The length of the CDR3 is 11 residues. Trimming stripped 4 bases from V and 6 bases from J, with 6 bases between. The CDR3 protein is CASSRTDGYTF. The CDR3 DNA sequence: TGTGCCAGCAGCCGGACGGATGGCTACACCTTC.

The chain employs TRBV29-1 and TRBJ1-1; 9 nucleotides line up with TRBD1. Germline V lookup: CDR1 SQVTM, CDR2 ANQGSEA. V lost 6 bases, J lost 3 bases, and 5 bases stayed unmatched. This CDR3 comprises 13 residues. Written as DNA, the CDR3 is TGCAGCGTAACAGGGGGCCGGGACACTGAAGCTTTCTTT. Its translation: CSVTGGRDTEAFF.

The chain is built from TRBV6-5 and TRBJ1-1; 8 bases match TRBD1. The CDR3 has 14 residues. CDR1 MNHEY and CDR2 SVGAGI come from the germline V gene. Trimming cost V 9 bases and J 6 bases; bases outside gene matches: 12. CDR3 bases: TGTGCCAGGGCCAGACTACAGGGGGAGGCTGAAGCTTTCTTT. Its protein is CARARLQGEAEAFF.

DNA for the CDR3: TGTGCCAGCAACCGACAGGGGGAGGTCTCTGGCTACACCTTC. Its protein is CASNRQGEVSGYTF. The chain joins TRBV9 to TRBJ1-2; 9 bases are a match to TRBD1. This CDR3 is built from 14 residues. CDR1 is SGDLS and CDR2 is YYNGEE in the germline V gene. Germline trimming cut 6 bases from V and 7 bases from J; bases unmatched to any gene: 10.

The chain is built from TRBV10-3 and TRBJ1-1; D uncertain. This CDR3 is 13 amino acids long. V shed 6 bases and J shed 1 base, with 9 bases lying between them. Germline CDR1 is ENHRY and CDR2 is SYGVKD. DNA of the CDR3: TGTGCCATCAGGGCGGGAGGGAACACTGAAGCTTTCTTT. It is translated as CAIRAGGNTEAFF.

This clonotype was observed a handful of times. This chain links TRBV3-1 with TRBJ1-6; 9 bases line up with TRBD1. The CDR3 is 14 amino acids. CDR1 LGHDT and CDR2 YNNKEL come from the germline V gene (reference sequence). The junction had 8 bases not matched to a gene; V was cut back by 7 bases and J by 10 bases. CDR3: CASNPGQGNSPLHF. CDR3 DNA: TGTGCCAGCAACCCCGGACAGGGGAACTCACCCCTCCACTTT.

This sequence joins TRBV3-1 and TRBJ2-7; D is unresolved. This CDR3 has 13 residues. Trimming pared 0 bases from V and 3 bases from J, leaving 6 bases between. CDR1 is LGHDT and CDR2 is YNNKEL in the germline V gene (reference sequence). For the CDR3, the DNA is TGTGCCAGCAGCCAAGACGTATTCTACGAGCAGTACTTC. This codes for CASSQDVFYEQYF.

The chain links TRBV28 to TRBJ1-2, with D perhaps TRBD1 (5 bases). The CDR3 sequence is 13 residues long. V lost 6 bases and J 8 bases, leaving 16 bases between the germline ends. Germline V gene data show CDR1 as MDHEN and CDR2 as SYDVKM. The CDR3 sequence is CASRRGGTRGYTF. For the CDR3, the DNA is TGTGCCAGCAGGCGCGGGGGGACGCGGGGCTACACCTTC.

This chain uses TRBV7-2 with TRBJ2-5; 7 nucleotides align to TRBD2. CDR1 and CDR2 from the germline V gene are SGHTA and FQGNSA. The CDR3 consists of 14 residues. J gave up 4 bases and V 5 bases, and 7 bases lay outside the gene matches. This chain's CDR3 is CASSEGASGETQYF. CDR3 in DNA: TGTGCCAGCAGCGAAGGGGCTAGCGGAGAGACCCAGTACTTC.

V gene TRBV9 combines with J gene TRBJ2-4; 8 positions match TRBD2. The assigned J gene may be wrong: the sequence end matches TRBJ2-7 better. The CDR3 totals 15 residues. The V gene's germline CDR1 is SGDLS and CDR2 YYNGEE. The CDR3 DNA reads as TGTGCCAGCGCCGCACCCCGGGGGGGCTCCTACGAGCAGTACTTC. The encoded protein is CASAAPRGGSYEQYF.

The chain combines TRBV25-1 with TRBJ2-2; maybe TRBD1 (6 bases). V gave up 8 bases and J gave up 0 bases, with 10 bases separating them. Germline V gene lookup returns CDR1 MGHDK and CDR2 SYGVNS. The CDR3 length is 14 residues. This chain's CDR3 is CASRDTANTGELFF. The CDR3 DNA sequence: TGTGCCAGCCGGGACACCGCGAACACCGGGGAGCTGTTTTTT. Variable domain in full (rest from reference TRBV25-1 and TRBJ2-2): EADIYQTPRYLVIGTGKKITLECSQTMGHDKMYWYQQDPGMELHLIHYSYGVNSTEKGDLSSESTVSRIRTEHFPLTLESARPSHTSQYLCASRDTANTGELFFGEGSRLTVL.

This clonotype appeared a few times. This chain links TRBV7-4 with TRBJ2-1; the match to TRBD2 covers 11 bases. The CDR3 length is 18 residues. V lost 5 bases and J lost 7; bases outside the gene matches: 16. Germline V gene data show CDR1 as SGHVT and CDR2 as SQSDAQ. The CDR3 region is CASSHPPGVAGGPNEQFF. The CDR3 region has the DNA TGTGCCAGCAGCCATCCCCCTGGGGTAGCGGGAGGGCCGAATGAGCAGTTCTTC.

The chain couples TRBV9 to TRBJ2-1, with unresolved D. The CDR3 consists of 15 residues. Trimming left V 4 bases short and J 15 bases short, with 26 bases between. Germline values: CDR1 SGDLS, CDR2 YYNGEE. This chain's CDR3 is CASSSTRTADPEWFF. The CDR3, as DNA: TGTGCCAGCAGCTCCACTCGGACGGCGGACCCGGAGTGGTTCTTC.

This clonotype was found a few times. This sequence joins TRBV5-1 and TRBJ2-2; D not certain. CDR3 length equals 16 residues. V was cut by 0 bases and J by 5 bases, with 14 bases left in between. Per germline, CDR1 SGHRS and CDR2 YFSETQ. CDR3 in DNA: TGCGCCAGCAGCTTGGTCTGGGCTGGCGAAACCGGGGAGCTGTTTTTT. Translation gives CASSLVWAGETGELFF.

As for this clonotype: Possible read error: a much larger clone is one base away. This sequence joins TRBV7-3 and TRBJ2-3; TRBD1 matches 9 bases. V lost 2 bases, J lost 8 bases, and 5 bases stayed unmatched. The CDR3 sequence is 14 residues long. Germline V gene data show CDR1 as SGHTA and CDR2 as FQGTGA. CDR3 nucleotide sequence: TGTGCCAGCAGCTTAGCACAGGGGGCAGGTACGCAGTATTTT. This codes for CASSLAQGAGTQYF.

The chain couples TRBV11-1 to TRBJ2-1, with TRBD1 as a possible D gene (7 bases). This CDR3 region has 16 residues. Germline CDR1 reads SGHAT; CDR2 reads FQDESV (reference sequence). V lost 5 bases and J lost 2, with 16 bases in between. CDR3 coding DNA: TGTGCCAGCAGCAGAGCGACCAGGGGGGCCTACAATGAGCAGTTCTTC. Residues: CASSRATRGAYNEQFF.

This chain links TRBV3-1 with TRBJ2-7; TRBD2 is a possible D gene (6 bases). This CDR3 region has 16 residues. Trimming removed 0 bases at V and 4 bases at J, with 16 bases between. Germline lookup yields CDR1 LGHDT and CDR2 YNNKEL (reference sequence). This chain's CDR3 is CASSQDWGLSSYEQYF. In DNA form, the CDR3 reads TGTGCCAGCAGCCAAGATTGGGGACTTAGCTCGTACGAGCAGTACTTC.